The next 2 T cell receptor beta chains were all read from a single sample in a study of cytomegalovirus exposure and HLA in healthy donors. The PCR made use of 60 Vbeta and 13 Jbeta primers. TCRdb's table, derived via immunoSEQ multiplex PCR, lists solely in-frame clones and lacks some. This table has some 170,000 clones, 72% appearing once. Sequencing was performed on PBMCs. These TCRs come from a human donor in good health.

The chain joins TRBV5-6 to TRBJ2-1; D is unclear. Trimming shortened V by 0 bases and J by 3 bases, and 4 bases separated the two germline ends. From germline, CDR1 is SGHDT and CDR2 YYEEEE. The CDR3 contains 13 residues. The CDR3 DNA follows: TGTGCCAGCAGCTTGGTACTCTACAATGAGCAGTTCTTC. This sequence encodes CASSLVLYNEQFF.

J is TRBJ1-3 and V is TRBV9; no definite D call. The CDR3 spans 15 residues. V was shortened by 4 bases and J by 2 bases, with 13 bases between the two germline ends. The germline CDR1 and CDR2 sequences are SGDLS and YYNGEE. CDR3 sequence: CASSPGGGTGNTIYF. In DNA, the CDR3 is TGTGCCAGCAGCCCTGGAGGCGGGACTGGAAACACCATATATTTT.